This T cell receptor (beta chain) was identified in a study of blood T cells in healthy people across ages. Combining a sample-barcoded 5' primer with a J-beta primer mix, a second PCR ran for about 7 to 11 cycles. TCRdb recomputed calls from the 5' RACE reads with MiXCR, one row per CDR3 protein. Here the sample spans 550,000 to 750,000 distinct CDR3 sequences, around 21% being singletons. The sequenced material came from blood. This TCR was sampled from a man in his 70s in good health.

The CDR3 region is CASSLLLPGLAEETQYF. The CDR3 bases are TGTGCCAGCAGTTTGCTTTTACCGGGACTAGCTGAAGAGACCCAGTACTTC. The V gene is TRBV27, the J gene TRBJ2-5; 9 positions agree with TRBD2. Germline V gene sequence: CDR1 MNHEY, CDR2 SMNVEV (reference sequence). CDR3 length: 17 residues. Trimming cost V 3 bases and J 3 bases; bases outside gene matches: 11.